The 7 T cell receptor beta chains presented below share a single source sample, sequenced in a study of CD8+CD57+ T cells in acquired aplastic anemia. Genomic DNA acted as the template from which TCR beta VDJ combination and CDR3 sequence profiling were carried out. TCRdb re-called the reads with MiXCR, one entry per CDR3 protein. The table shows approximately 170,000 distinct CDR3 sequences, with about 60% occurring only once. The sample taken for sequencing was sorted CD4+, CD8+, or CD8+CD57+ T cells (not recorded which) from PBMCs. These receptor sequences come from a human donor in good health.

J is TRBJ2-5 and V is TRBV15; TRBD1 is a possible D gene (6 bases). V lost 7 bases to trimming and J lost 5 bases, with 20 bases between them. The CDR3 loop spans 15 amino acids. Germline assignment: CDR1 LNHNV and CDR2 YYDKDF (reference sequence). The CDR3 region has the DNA TGTGCCACCAACGAAGAGTGGGGGCTCGAGGAGACCCAGTACTTC. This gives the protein CATNEEWGLEETQYF.

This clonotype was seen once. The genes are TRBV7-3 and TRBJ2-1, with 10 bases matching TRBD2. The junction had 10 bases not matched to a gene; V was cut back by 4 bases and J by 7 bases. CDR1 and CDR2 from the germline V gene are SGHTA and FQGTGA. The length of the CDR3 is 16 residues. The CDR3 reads CASSSESGRALNEQFF. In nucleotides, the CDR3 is TGTGCCAGCAGCTCTGAGAGCGGGAGGGCTCTAAATGAGCAGTTCTTC.

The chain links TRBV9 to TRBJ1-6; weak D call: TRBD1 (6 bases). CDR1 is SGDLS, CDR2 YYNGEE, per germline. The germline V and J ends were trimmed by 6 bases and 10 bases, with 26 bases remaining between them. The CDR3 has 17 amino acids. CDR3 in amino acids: CASNPTIGSRGESPLHF. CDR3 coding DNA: TGTGCCAGCAACCCCACAATAGGAAGCAGGGGAGAATCACCCCTCCACTTT.

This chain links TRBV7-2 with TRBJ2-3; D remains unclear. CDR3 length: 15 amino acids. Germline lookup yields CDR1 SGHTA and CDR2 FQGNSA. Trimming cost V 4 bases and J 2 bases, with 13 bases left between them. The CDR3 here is CASSSGLKVTDTQYF. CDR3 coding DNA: TGTGCCAGCAGCTCGGGCCTCAAGGTCACAGATACGCAGTATTTT.

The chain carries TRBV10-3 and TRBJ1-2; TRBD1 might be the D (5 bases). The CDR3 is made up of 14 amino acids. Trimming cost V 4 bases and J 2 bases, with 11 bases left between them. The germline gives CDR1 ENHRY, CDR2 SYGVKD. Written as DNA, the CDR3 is TGTGCCATCAGTGGCTCTCGGGGGAACTATGGCTACACCTTC. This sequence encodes CAISGSRGNYGYTF.

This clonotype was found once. CDR3 DNA sequence: TGTGCCAGCAGCTGGGGGCGGGCCGCGCAAGAGACCCAGTACTTC. Residues: CASSWGRAAQETQYF. The chain carries TRBV7-2 and TRBJ2-5; a weak D match, TRBD1 (6 bases). From germline, CDR1 is SGHTA and CDR2 FQGNSA. This CDR3 has 15 amino acids. V was trimmed by 4 bases and J by 2 bases, leaving 14 bases between them.

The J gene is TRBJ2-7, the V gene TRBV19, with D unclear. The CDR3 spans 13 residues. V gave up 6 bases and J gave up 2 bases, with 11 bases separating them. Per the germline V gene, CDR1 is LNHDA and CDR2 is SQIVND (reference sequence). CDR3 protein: CASRGSRTYEQYF. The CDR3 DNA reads TGTGCCAGTAGAGGTTCCCGGACCTACGAGCAGTACTTC.